These 5 T cell receptor beta chains share one sample of origin, sequenced in a study of tumor and adjacent non-tumor tissue in lung cancer. A modified ARM-PCR protocol with three rounds of nested PCR amplified TCRbeta. TCRdb ran MiXCR on the multiplex PCR reads and lists one entry per CDR3 protein. The sample has about 60,000 distinct CDR3 sequences, about 63% seen once. This sample's RNA came from whole unsorted tissue. Distant lung tissue was collected more than 3 cm away from the tumor edge. Specimen: distant non-tumor lung tissue. These receptors all come from an older man with non-small cell lung cancer.

Remarks on this clonotype: Relative to the germline gene, one junction end is altered; a read error may explain this. This chain joins TRBV11-2 and TRBJ1-6, with D unclear. Germline CDR1 and CDR2: SGHAT and FQNNGV. The CDR3 consists of 14 residues. Written as DNA, the CDR3 is TGTGCCAGCAGCTTAGTCGCTCTCAATTCATCCCTACACTTT. This sequence encodes CASSLVALNSSLHF.

This clonotype showed up just a few times. This could be a read error, since a much larger clone is one nucleotide away. J is TRBJ1-5 and V is TRBV10-3, with no clear D. CDR3 length: 13 amino acids. CDR1 is ENHRY, CDR2 SYGVKD, per germline. For the CDR3, the DNA is TGTGTCATCAGTATGGACGGAAATCAGCCCCAGCATTTT. Residues: CVISMDGNQPQHF.

As to this clonotype: This may be a read error, as it is one base from a much larger clone. This CDR3 is missing its conserved last phenylalanine or tryptophan, likely due to a read error. The chain links TRBV29-1 to TRBJ2-7, with D unresolved. This CDR3 contains 13 residues. Trimming cost V 4 bases and J 2 bases, with 12 bases left between them. Germline loops: CDR1 SQVTM, CDR2 ANQGSEA. CDR3: CSVVLIGTYEQYL. CDR3 DNA sequence: TGCAGCGTTGTTTTGATAGGGACCTACGAGCAGTACTTG.

In regard to this clonotype: The junction differs from germline at one of its ends, possibly a read error. This chain joins TRBV4-1 and TRBJ2-1; 7 nucleotides agree with TRBD1. This CDR3 comprises 15 residues. Looked up from germline, CDR1 is MGHRA and CDR2 is YSYEKL. The CDR3 spells CANSQGGTFYNERFF. The CDR3 DNA is TGCGCCAACAGCCAAGGGGGCACTTTCTACAATGAGCGGTTCTTC.

Details on this clonotype: Its ends do not fully match the called genes, so a read error is possible. V gene TRBV10-3 combines with J gene TRBJ2-3, with 11 positions matching TRBD2. CDR1 and CDR2 (germline): ENHRY, SYGVKD. The CDR3 is made up of 16 amino acids. In DNA, the CDR3 is TGTACCATCAGTGACACTAGCGGGGGAGGGCCAGATACGCAGTATTTT. Amino acids: CTISDTSGGGPDTQYF.